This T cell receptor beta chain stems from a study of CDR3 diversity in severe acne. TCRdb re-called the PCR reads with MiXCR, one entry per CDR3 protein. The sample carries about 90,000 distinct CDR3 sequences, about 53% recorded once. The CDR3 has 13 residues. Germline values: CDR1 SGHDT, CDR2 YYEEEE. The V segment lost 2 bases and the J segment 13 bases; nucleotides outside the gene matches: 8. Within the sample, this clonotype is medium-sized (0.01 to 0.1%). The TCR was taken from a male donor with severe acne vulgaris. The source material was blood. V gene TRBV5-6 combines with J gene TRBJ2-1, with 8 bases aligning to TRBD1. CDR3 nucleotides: TGTGCCAGCAGCTTCGGACAGGGAGGAGGACAGTTCTTC. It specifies CASSFGQGGGQFF.